The T cell receptor (beta chain) described here comes from a study of cytomegalovirus exposure and HLA in healthy donors. General study points: Fewer N-insertions (relative to the 666-donor mean) were reportedly seen in an Asian-associated ancestry cluster in a later analysis.

The study ran its PCR with 60 Vbeta and 13 Jbeta primers. TCRdb's copy holds only in-frame clones and misses some; the assay was immunoSEQ multiplex PCR. This table has fewer than 85,000 clones, 65% to 80% appearing once. To note about this clone: The antigen is not known.

This CDR3 has 16 amino acids. Germline V gives CDR1 LGHNA, CDR2 YSLEER. V was pared by 1 base and J by 0 bases, with 7 bases between. The gene calls are TRBV4-3 and TRBJ1-6, with D uncertain. Specimen: PBMCs. This receptor was identified in a male donor in good health and CMV-seropositive. CDR3 sequence: CASSQGRSSYNSPLHF. The CDR3, as DNA: TGCGCCAGCAGCCAAGGACGGAGCTCCTATAATTCACCCCTCCACTTT.